This T cell receptor (beta chain) was identified during a study of blood T cell repertoires in COVID-19. Study-level background: Some COVID-19 samples were acute and others convalescent; all came from the United States, Italy and Spain. T cells, B-cell-depleted T cells, or PBMCs provided the cDNA or gDNA that served as material.

In the original analysis: Amplification with reference gene primers provided the estimates of nucleated cell counts. Sequenced by immunoSEQ multiplex PCR; TCRdb stores in-frame clones only, minus some. V, J and clone size were drawn from that table, and D and trimming were deduced from the DNA. This table has fewer than 300,000 clones, 82% appearing once. The germline V and J ends were trimmed by 5 bases and 12 bases, with 14 bases remaining between them. Germline V CDR1 and CDR2: SGHRS, YFSETQ. This CDR3 has 12 amino acids. The sequence was obtained from a woman under 30 with acute or convalescent COVID-19. The sequencing input was peripheral blood. This chain links TRBV5-1 with TRBJ1-4; the D gene is possibly TRBD1 (6 bases). The CDR3 nucleotides read TGCGCCAGCAGGGATGACAGGCTTGAACTGTTTTTT. It encodes CASRDDRLELFF.